One sample yielded the 5 T cell receptor beta chains listed below, sequenced in a study of CD8+CD57+ T cells in acquired aplastic anemia. Those patients picked for sequencing had displayed CD8+CD57+ cell expansion on flow cytometry. CDR3 and TCR beta VDJ profiling relied on a genomic DNA template. One entry per CDR3 protein results from TCRdb running MiXCR on the reads. The table shows around 220,000 distinct CDR3 sequences, with under 50% occurring only once. Sequenced input: sorted CD4+, CD8+, or CD8+CD57+ T cells (not recorded which) from PBMCs. The receptors originated from a human donor with aplastic anemia.

Many counts were recorded for this clonotype. The chain couples TRBV25-1 to TRBJ2-7; 10 positions match TRBD2. V was clipped by 0 bases and J by 3 bases; unmatched bases: 5. Per germline, CDR1 MGHDK and CDR2 SYGVNS. The CDR3 has 16 residues. Here the CDR3 reads CASSEYRSSGGYEQYF. The CDR3 DNA follows: TGTGCCAGCAGTGAATATAGGTCTAGCGGGGGCTACGAGCAGTACTTC.

This clonotype has a single count. The V call is TRBV9, the J call TRBJ2-7; D ambiguous. The germline V gene encodes CDR1 SGDLS and CDR2 YYNGEE. The CDR3 is made up of 14 amino acids. V was pared by 5 bases and J by 2 bases, with 14 bases between. CDR3 in DNA: TGTGCCAGCAGTGTCCGGGTTTTCACCTACGAGCAGTACTTC. Protein: CASSVRVFTYEQYF.

Regarding this clonotype: This may arise from a read error, as a much more abundant clone is one base away. The chain carries TRBV5-1 and TRBJ1-3, with D possibly being TRBD1 (6 bases). Germline lookup yields CDR1 SGHRS and CDR2 YFSETQ. This CDR3 comprises 14 residues. The CDR3 region is CASSYRAGGSTIYF. CDR3 DNA sequence: TGTGCCAGCAGCTACAGGGCCGGAGGAAGCACCATATATTTT. The full variable domain, its missing parts supplied by reference TRBV5-1 and TRBJ1-3, is KAGVTQTPRYLIKTRGQQVTLSCSPISGHRSVSWYQQTPGQGLQFLFEYFSETQRNKGNFPGRFSGRQFSNSRSEMNVSTLELGDSALYLCASSYRAGGSTIYFGEGSWLTVV.

CDR3 amino acids: CAKQPGQSYEQYF. Here the CDR3 DNA reads TGTGCCAAGCAACCGGGACAGAGCTACGAGCAGTACTTC. The chain recombines TRBV15 with TRBJ2-7, with 7 bases that match TRBD1. This CDR3 comprises 13 residues. The V and J ends lost 10 bases and 3 bases, in that order; junction bases with no gene match: 9. Germline values: CDR1 LNHNV, CDR2 YYDKDF (reference sequence).

In its sample, this clonotype was seen many times. The chain combines TRBV11-2 with TRBJ2-1; D may correspond to TRBD1 or TRBD2 (5 bases each). From germline, CDR1 is SGHAT and CDR2 FQNNGV. V lost 5 bases and J 10 bases, leaving 15 bases between the germline ends. This CDR3 comprises 13 residues. In DNA form, the CDR3 reads TGTGCCAGCAGCCAAGGGACGCAGAGGGAGCAGTTCTTC. Its translation is CASSQGTQREQFF.